The 14 T cell receptor beta chains given below trace back to one sample, sequenced in a study of T cells in localized non-small cell lung cancer. Profiled with immunoSEQ multiplex PCR; TCRdb holds only in-frame clones, not every one. The data contain 40,000 to 55,000 clones, roughly 79% of them singletons. Here the sequenced sample was peripheral blood mononuclear cells, taken before any cancer treatment. Receptors originate from a man aged 40 to 75 with stage III lung adenocarcinoma.

The V call is TRBV19, the J call TRBJ1-5; TRBD1 is a possible D gene (5 bases). The CDR3 is 16 amino acids. Germline loops: CDR1 LNHDA, CDR2 SQIVND (reference sequence). V gave up 2 bases and J gave up 3 bases, with 14 bases separating them. The CDR3 loop is CASSIRSDSFNQPQHF. The CDR3 DNA reads as TGTGCCAGTAGTATACGGTCAGACAGCTTCAATCAGCCCCAGCATTTT.

This chain connects TRBV5-1 to TRBJ2-7; no clear D gene. The CDR3 has 14 amino acids. In germline, CDR1 is SGHRS, CDR2 YFSETQ. Trimming pared 0 bases from V and 4 bases from J, leaving 11 bases between. CDR3 in DNA: TGCGCCAGCAGCTTGGCAGGCTCGGGTTACGAGCAGTACTTC. It is translated as CASSLAGSGYEQYF. Based on the CDR3 plus reference TRBV5-1 and TRBJ2-7, the full variable domain is KAGVTQTPRYLIKTRGQQVTLSCSPISGHRSVSWYQQTPGQGLQFLFEYFSETQRNKGNFPGRFSGRQFSNSRSEMNVSTLELGDSALYLCASSLAGSGYEQYFGPGTRLTVT.

This rearrangement joins TRBV6-6 to TRBJ2-7; tentative D call: TRBD1 (5 bases). This CDR3 contains 13 residues. The germline V and J ends were trimmed by 4 bases and 3 bases, with 10 bases remaining between them. Germline-derived CDR1 and CDR2 are MNHNY and SVGAGI (reference sequence). DNA of the CDR3: TGTGCCAGCAGTTGGGGCGGACACTACGAGCAGTACTTC. Translating gives CASSWGGHYEQYF.

This chain connects TRBV28 to TRBJ1-5; 11 positions match TRBD1. Trimming cost V 1 base and J 6 bases; bases outside gene matches: 5. CDR3 size: 16 residues. The germline V gene encodes CDR1 MDHEN and CDR2 SYDVKM. CDR3 residues: CASSLSGQGEGQPQHF. CDR3 coding DNA: TGTGCCAGCAGTTTATCGGGACAGGGGGAGGGTCAGCCCCAGCATTTT.

This rearrangement joins TRBV19 to TRBJ2-2; D is uncertain. V lost 7 bases and J 0 bases, leaving 9 bases between the germline ends. Germline lookup yields CDR1 LNHDA and CDR2 SQIVND (reference sequence). The CDR3 is 14 residues long. In DNA, the CDR3 is TGTGCCAGTAACCAGATGACGAACACCGGGGAGCTGTTTTTT. This codes for CASNQMTNTGELFF.

This clone was counted once. V is TRBV7-2 and J is TRBJ2-1, with TRBD2 matching over 7 bases. With V trimmed by 3 bases and J by 6 bases, 8 bases remained unmatched. The CDR3 covers 15 residues. Looked up from germline, CDR1 is SGHTA and CDR2 is FQGNSA. The CDR3 region is CASSFLSGGSNEQFF. DNA for the CDR3: TGTGCCAGCAGCTTCCTATCGGGGGGATCCAATGAGCAGTTCTTC.

The rearrangement links TRBV6-6 to TRBJ1-1, with TRBD1 matching over 7 bases. Looked up from germline, CDR1 is MNHNY and CDR2 is SVGAGI (reference sequence). The CDR3 length is 13 residues. Trimming took 6 bases from V and 0 from J; bases not matched to a gene: 1. The CDR3 loop reads CASSTGVNTEAFF. The CDR3 DNA reads as TGTGCCAGCAGCACAGGGGTGAACACTGAAGCTTTCTTT.

This clone occurred once. The chain is built from TRBV4-2 and TRBJ1-5, with 9 bases fitting TRBD1. The CDR3 totals 15 residues. After removal of 5 bases from V and 3 bases from J, the junction contained 5 bases not matched to a gene. Germline V gives CDR1 LGHNA, CDR2 YNFKEQ. CDR3 residues: CASSDRDRVNQPQHF. The CDR3 nucleotides read TGTGCCAGCAGCGACCGGGACAGGGTCAATCAGCCCCAGCATTTT.

Notes on this clone: A read error may produce the germline difference seen at one junction end. The J gene is TRBJ2-1, the V gene TRBV7-7; 7 positions agree with TRBD1. The CDR3 is made up of 15 amino acids. The germline CDR1 and CDR2 sequences are SSHAT and FNYEAQ (reference sequence). The CDR3 protein is CASSSSTGNYNEQFF. DNA of the CDR3: TGTGCTAGCAGCTCATCGACAGGGAACTACAATGAGCAGTTCTTC.

This chain connects TRBV6-1 to TRBJ1-2, with TRBD1 matching over 9 bases. Germline V gene lookup returns CDR1 MNHNS and CDR2 SASEGT. The CDR3 has 15 residues. V shed 4 bases and J 1 base; nucleotides not matched to a gene: 4. The DNA of the CDR3 is TGTGCCAGCAGTGGGGACAGGGATTTTAACTATGGCTACACCTTC. It is translated as CASSGDRDFNYGYTF.

The table lists this clone with a count of one. The rearrangement joins TRBV11-3 to TRBJ2-5; maybe TRBD1 (5 bases). V gave up 3 bases and J gave up 4 bases, with 6 bases separating them. CDR1 and CDR2 (germline): SGHNT, YENEEA. The CDR3 is made up of 12 amino acids. CDR3 loop: CASSFTGETQYF. DNA of the CDR3: TGTGCCAGCAGCTTTACAGGAGAGACCCAGTACTTC.

This rearrangement joins TRBV27 to TRBJ2-7; D call uncertain. The germline V gene encodes CDR1 MNHEY and CDR2 SMNVEV (reference sequence). Trimming pared 5 bases from V and 0 bases from J, leaving 11 bases between. The CDR3 is 14 residues long. CDR3 sequence: CASSPRQSSYEQYF. The DNA of the CDR3 is TGTGCCAGCAGTCCTCGACAAAGCTCCTACGAGCAGTACTTC.

The V call is TRBV5-5, the J call TRBJ2-1; no firm D call. V was shortened by 0 bases and J by 6 bases, with 10 bases between the two germline ends. CDR1 and CDR2 (germline): SGHKS, YYEKEE (reference sequence). The CDR3 is 14 amino acids. The CDR3 DNA reads as TGTGCCAGCAGCTTGGGCCCTTCCGGCAATGAGCAGTTCTTC. Translation: CASSLGPSGNEQFF. Together with reference TRBV5-5 and TRBJ2-1, the CDR3 gives the full variable domain: DAGVTQSPTHLIKTRGQQVTLRCSPISGHKSVSWYQQVLGQGPQFIFQYYEKEERGRGNFPDRFSARQFPNYSSELNVNALLLGDSALYLCASSLGPSGNEQFFGPGTRLTVL.

This sequence joins TRBV7-8 and TRBJ2-1; maybe TRBD1 (6 bases). The CDR3 spans 16 residues. The V end was cut by 7 bases, the J end by 5 bases, with 21 bases between. Germline V gene data show CDR1 as SGHVS and CDR2 as FQNEAQ. CDR3 in amino acids: CASTTREGGANNEQFF. The CDR3 DNA reads as TGTGCCAGCACGACGCGTGAAGGGGGAGCGAACAATGAGCAGTTCTTC.